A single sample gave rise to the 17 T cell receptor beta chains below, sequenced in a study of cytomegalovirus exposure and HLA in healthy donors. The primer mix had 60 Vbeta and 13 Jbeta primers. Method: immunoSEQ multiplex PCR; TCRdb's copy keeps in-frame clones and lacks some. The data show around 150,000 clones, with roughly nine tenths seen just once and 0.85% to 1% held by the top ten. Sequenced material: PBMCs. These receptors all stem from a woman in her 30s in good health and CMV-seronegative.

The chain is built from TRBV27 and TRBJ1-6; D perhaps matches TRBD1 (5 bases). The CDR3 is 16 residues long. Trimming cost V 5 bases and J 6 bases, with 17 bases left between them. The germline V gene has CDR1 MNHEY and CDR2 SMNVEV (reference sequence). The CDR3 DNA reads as TGTGCCAGCAGTCCAAGGCCAGGGACTCCTAATTCACCCCTCCACTTT. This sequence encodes CASSPRPGTPNSPLHF.

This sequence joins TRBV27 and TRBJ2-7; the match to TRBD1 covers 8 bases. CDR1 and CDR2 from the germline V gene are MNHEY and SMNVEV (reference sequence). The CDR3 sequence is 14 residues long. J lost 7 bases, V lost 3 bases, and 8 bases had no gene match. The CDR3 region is CASSFGRGLREQYF. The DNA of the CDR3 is TGTGCCAGCAGTTTTGGCAGGGGGCTGAGGGAGCAGTACTTC.

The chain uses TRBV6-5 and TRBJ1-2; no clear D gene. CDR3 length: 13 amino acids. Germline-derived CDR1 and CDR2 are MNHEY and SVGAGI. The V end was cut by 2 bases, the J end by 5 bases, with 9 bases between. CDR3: CASSYNSEYGYTF. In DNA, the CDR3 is TGTGCCAGCAGTTACAATTCCGAGTATGGCTACACCTTC.

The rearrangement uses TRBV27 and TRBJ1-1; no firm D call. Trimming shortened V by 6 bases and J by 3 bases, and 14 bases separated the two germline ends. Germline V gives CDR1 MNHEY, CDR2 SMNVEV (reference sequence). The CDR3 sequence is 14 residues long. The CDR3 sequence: CASRDLGRYTEAFF. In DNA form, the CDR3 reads TGTGCCAGCAGGGACCTCGGGAGGTACACTGAAGCTTTCTTT.

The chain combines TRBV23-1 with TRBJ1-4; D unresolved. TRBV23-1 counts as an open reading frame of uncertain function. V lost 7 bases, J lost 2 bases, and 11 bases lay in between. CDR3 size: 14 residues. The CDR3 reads CASTPLRTNEKLFF. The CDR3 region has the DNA TGCGCCAGCACCCCCTTGCGGACTAATGAAAAACTGTTTTTT.

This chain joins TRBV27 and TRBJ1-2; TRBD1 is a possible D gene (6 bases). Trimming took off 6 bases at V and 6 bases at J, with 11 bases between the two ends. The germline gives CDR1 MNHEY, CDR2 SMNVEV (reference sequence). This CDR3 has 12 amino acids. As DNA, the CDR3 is TGTGCCAGCAGCCCGACAGGAAATGGCTACACCTTC. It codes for CASSPTGNGYTF.

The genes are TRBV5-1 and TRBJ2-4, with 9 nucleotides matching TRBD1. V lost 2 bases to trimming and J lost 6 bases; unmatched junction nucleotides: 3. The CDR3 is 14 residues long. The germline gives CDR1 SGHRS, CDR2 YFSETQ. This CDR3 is CASSFLDRGNIQYF. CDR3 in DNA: TGCGCCAGCAGCTTCTTGGACAGGGGAAACATTCAGTACTTC.

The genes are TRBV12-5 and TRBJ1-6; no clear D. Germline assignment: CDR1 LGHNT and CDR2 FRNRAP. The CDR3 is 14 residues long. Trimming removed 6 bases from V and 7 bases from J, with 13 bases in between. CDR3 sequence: CASGPGVPNSPLHF. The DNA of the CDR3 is TGTGCTAGTGGCCCCGGGGTCCCCAATTCACCCCTCCACTTT. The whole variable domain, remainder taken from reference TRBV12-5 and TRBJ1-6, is DARVTQTPRHKVTEMGQEVTMRCQPILGHNTVFWYRQTMMQGLELLAYFRNRAPLDDSGMPKDRFSAEMPDATLATLKIQPSEPRDSAVYFCASGPGVPNSPLHFGNGTRLTVT.

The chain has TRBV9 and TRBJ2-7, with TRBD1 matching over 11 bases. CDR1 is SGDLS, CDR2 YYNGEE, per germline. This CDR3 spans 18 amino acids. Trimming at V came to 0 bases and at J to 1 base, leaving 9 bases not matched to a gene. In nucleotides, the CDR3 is TGTGCCAGCAGCGTAGGGACAGGGGGCGCAACGTCTTCCTACGAGCAGTACTTC. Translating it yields CASSVGTGGATSSYEQYF. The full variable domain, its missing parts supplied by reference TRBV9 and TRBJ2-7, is DSGVTQTPKHLITATGQRVTLRCSPRSGDLSVYWYQQSLDQGLQFLIQYYNGEERAKGNILERFSAQQFPDLHSELNLSSLELGDSALYFCASSVGTGGATSSYEQYFGPGTRLTVT.

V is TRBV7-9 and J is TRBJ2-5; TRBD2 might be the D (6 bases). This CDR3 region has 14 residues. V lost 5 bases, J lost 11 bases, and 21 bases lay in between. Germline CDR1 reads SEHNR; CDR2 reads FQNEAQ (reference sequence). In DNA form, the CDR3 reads TGTGCCAGCAGCCCAGTGGGGGGACCACCCCAGCAGTACTTC. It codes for CASSPVGGPPQQYF.

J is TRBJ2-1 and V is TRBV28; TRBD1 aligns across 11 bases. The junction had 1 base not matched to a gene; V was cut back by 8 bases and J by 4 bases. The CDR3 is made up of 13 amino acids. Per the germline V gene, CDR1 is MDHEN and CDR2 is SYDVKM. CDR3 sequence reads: CASRDRGYNEQFF. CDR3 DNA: TGTGCCAGCCGGGACAGGGGGTACAATGAGCAGTTCTTC.

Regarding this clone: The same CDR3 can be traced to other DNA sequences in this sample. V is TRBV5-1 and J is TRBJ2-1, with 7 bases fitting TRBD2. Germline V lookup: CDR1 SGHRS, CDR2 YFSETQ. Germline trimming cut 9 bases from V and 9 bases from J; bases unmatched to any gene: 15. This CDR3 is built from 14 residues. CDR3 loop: CATEPGLIRGEQFF. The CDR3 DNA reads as TGCGCCACCGAGCCGGGACTAATCCGCGGTGAGCAGTTCTTC. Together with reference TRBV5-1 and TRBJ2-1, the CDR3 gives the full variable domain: KAGVTQTPRYLIKTRGQQVTLSCSPISGHRSVSWYQQTPGQGLQFLFEYFSETQRNKGNFPGRFSGRQFSNSRSEMNVSTLELGDSALYLCATEPGLIRGEQFFGPGTRLTVL.

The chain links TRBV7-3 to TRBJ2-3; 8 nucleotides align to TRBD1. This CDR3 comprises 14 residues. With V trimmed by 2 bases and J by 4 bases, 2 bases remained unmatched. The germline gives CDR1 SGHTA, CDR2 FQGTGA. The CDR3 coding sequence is TGTGCCAGCAGCTTAGGGACAGGCCCAGATACGCAGTATTTT. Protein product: CASSLGTGPDTQYF.

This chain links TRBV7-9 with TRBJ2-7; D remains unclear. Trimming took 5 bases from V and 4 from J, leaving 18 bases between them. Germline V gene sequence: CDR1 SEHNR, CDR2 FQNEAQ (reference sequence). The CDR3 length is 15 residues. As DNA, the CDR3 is TGTGCCAGCAGCGAGACGAACAGAGTTGGGTACGAGCAGTACTTC. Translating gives CASSETNRVGYEQYF.

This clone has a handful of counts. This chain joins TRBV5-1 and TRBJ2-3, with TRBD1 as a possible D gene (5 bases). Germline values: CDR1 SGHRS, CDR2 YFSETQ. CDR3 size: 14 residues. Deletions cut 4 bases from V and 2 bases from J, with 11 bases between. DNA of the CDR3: TGCGCCAGCAGCCTCGACAGCTCCACAGATACGCAGTATTTT. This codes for CASSLDSSTDTQYF.

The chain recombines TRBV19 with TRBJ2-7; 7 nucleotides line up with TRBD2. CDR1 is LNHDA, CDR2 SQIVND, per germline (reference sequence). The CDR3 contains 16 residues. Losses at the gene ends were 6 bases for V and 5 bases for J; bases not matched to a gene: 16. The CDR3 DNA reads TGTGCCAGTAGCCAGGCCATCAGCGGGAAAAGGGACGAGCAGTACTTC. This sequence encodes CASSQAISGKRDEQYF.

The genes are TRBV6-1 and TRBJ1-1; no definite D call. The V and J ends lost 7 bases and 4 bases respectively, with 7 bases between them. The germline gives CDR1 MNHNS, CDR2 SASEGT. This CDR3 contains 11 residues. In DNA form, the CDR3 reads TGTGCCAGCAAGAGGAGCACTGAAGCTTTCTTT. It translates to CASKRSTEAFF.